The clone carrying this TCR beta chain was observed a handful of times. Its specificity is not known. This specimen belongs to a study of CD8 T cells in ankylosing spondylitis. The CDR3 totals 15 residues. The ends lost 1 base at V and 5 bases at J; junction bases unmatched: 7. Germline values: CDR1 MGHRA, CDR2 YSYEKL. Molecular-barcoded quantitative 5'-RACE produced these TCR beta libraries. Using its own MiXCR run on the 5' RACE reads, TCRdb lists one record per CDR3 protein. Of a few hundred thousand distinct CDR3 sequences in the sample, approximately 20% are singletons; the top ten hold about 16%. Study conclusions and caveats: The clones that were linked to disease were reported to be significantly enriched in matched synovial fluid samples from ankylosing spondylitis patients. In ankylosing spondylitis blood, a motif of roughly eight highly homologous TCR beta variants appeared characteristic.

The sequencing sample was made of blood, either unsorted or a sorted T cell fraction (not recorded which). The chain carries TRBV4-1 and TRBJ1-1; 7 bases align to TRBD1. The TCR sequence derives from a male donor with ankylosing spondylitis. As DNA, the CDR3 is TGCGCCAGCAGCCAAGTAGAACAGGGGCGAACTGAAGCTTTCTTT. Translation: CASSQVEQGRTEAFF.